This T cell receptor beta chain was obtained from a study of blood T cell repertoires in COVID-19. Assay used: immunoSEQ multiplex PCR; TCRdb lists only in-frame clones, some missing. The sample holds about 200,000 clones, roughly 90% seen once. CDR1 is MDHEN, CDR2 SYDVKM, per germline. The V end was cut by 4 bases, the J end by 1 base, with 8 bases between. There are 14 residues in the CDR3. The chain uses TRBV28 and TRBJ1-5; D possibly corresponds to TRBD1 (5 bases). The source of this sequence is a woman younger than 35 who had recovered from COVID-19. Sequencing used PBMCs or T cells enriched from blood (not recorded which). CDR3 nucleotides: TGTGCCAGCAGTTCAGGGTCCAGCAATCAGCCCCAGCATTTT. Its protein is CASSSGSSNQPQHF.